This TCR beta chain is from a study of T cell repertoires in cytomegalovirus infection. Overall study: Epitope selection comprised recently identified HLA-C-restricted CMV epitopes and well-studied HLA-B-restricted CMV epitopes. Signatures in public TCR beta sequences pointed to both CMV infection and matching HLA type. Study-level findings and limits: Dominant in the ex vivo response were TCR beta clonotypes restricted by HLA-C and specific for CMV.

V was cut by 3 bases and J by 4 bases, with 15 bases left in between. This CDR3 is built from 15 residues. Germline V CDR1 and CDR2: LNHDA, SQIVND (reference sequence). This clonotype has only a few counts. Its antigen remains unknown. One entry per CDR3 protein, called by TCRdb with MiXCR from the reads. This sample has hundreds of thousands of distinct CDR3 sequences, with 30% to 35% found just once. The genes are TRBV19 and TRBJ1-1; the D is unclear. The source was cultured PBMCs, collected from culture after CMV antigen stimulation. The source of this sequence is a human donor in good health (CMV status not recorded). Some clones in this sample may be carry-over from other donors' samples. The CDR3 nucleotides read TGTGCCAGTAGTATGACACCAATAAGGGCCACTGAAGCTTTCTTT. Its protein is CASSMTPIRATEAFF.